This T cell receptor beta chain was captured by sequencing in a study of CD8+CD57+ T cells in acquired aplastic anemia. The CDR3 runs to 15 residues. Germline V gives CDR1 SNHLY, CDR2 FYNNEI. V dropped 4 bases and J dropped 5 bases, with 17 bases sitting between them. TCR beta VDJ and CDR3 profiles were obtained from a genomic DNA template. One entry per CDR3 protein, called by TCRdb with MiXCR from the reads. The table has approximately 380,000 distinct CDR3 sequences, 65% to 80% seen once. This clonotype was seen at least ten times. The sample taken for sequencing was sorted CD4+, CD8+, or CD8+CD57+ T cells (not recorded which) from PBMCs. The source of this sequence is a human donor in good health, serving as a control. The chain is built from TRBV2 and TRBJ2-5; a possible D gene is TRBD2 (7 bases). Here the CDR3 reads CASSGIRGAGETQYF. For the CDR3, the DNA is TGTGCCAGCAGTGGGATCCGGGGGGCCGGCGAGACCCAGTACTTC.